The clone carrying this T cell receptor beta chain was counted only a few times. Its antigen remains unknown. Germline V gene data show CDR1 as SNHLY and CDR2 as FYNNEI. V gave up 5 bases and J gave up 8 bases, with 15 bases separating them. There are 14 residues in the CDR3. The data are from a study of cytomegalovirus exposure and HLA in healthy donors. Study-wide context: Early on, a data release was issued that held 80 million to 90 million unique TCRs from HLA-typed donors. General study points: Data from an earlier analysis indicated that most TCR beta V segments were productive either about 90% or about 30% of the time. Accounts indicate the classifier identified cytomegalovirus status with strong specificity and sensitivity.

The PCR had 60 Vbeta and 13 Jbeta primers. TCRdb's table, derived via immunoSEQ multiplex PCR, lists solely in-frame clones and lacks some. The sample lists 150,000 to 200,000 clones; 75% to 90% were seen once. Sequenced input: PBMCs. The V gene is TRBV2, the J gene TRBJ1-4; no clear D. The receptor's source is a boy between 10 and 17 years old in good health and CMV-seronegative. The CDR3 nucleotides read TGTGCCAGCAGTCTCGGGTCCGGGGAGGAAAAACTGTTTTTT. Its translation: CASSLGSGEEKLFF.